A single T cell receptor beta chain is shown here with its context. Germline loops: CDR1 SGHVS, CDR2 FQNEAQ. V lost 2 bases to trimming and J lost 3 bases; unmatched junction nucleotides: 9. This CDR3 spans 16 amino acids. The cohort excluded patients with autoimmune disease history or systemic immunosuppression. The sample is drawn from a study of OX40 agonist ivuxolimab in advanced cancers. Study-wide background: The group had a mean age of roughly 56 years, ranged from 23 to 79, and was 82.7% male.

TCRdb's table, derived via immunoSEQ multiplex PCR, lists solely in-frame clones and lacks some. Of about 86,000 clones detected, 87% appear once; the ten largest clones hold roughly 1.4%. The sample in question was CD4+ or CD8+ T cells sorted from blood, obtained in a trial of the OX40 agonist ivuxolimab. The chain joins TRBV7-8 to TRBJ2-7; 8 bases match TRBD1. The source is an adult with an advanced solid tumor such as melanoma, head and neck, liver or kidney cancer. In DNA form, the CDR3 reads TGTGCCAGCAGCTTACGACCATCAGGGGGCCACTACGAGCAGTACTTC. Translated, it gives CASSLRPSGGHYEQYF.